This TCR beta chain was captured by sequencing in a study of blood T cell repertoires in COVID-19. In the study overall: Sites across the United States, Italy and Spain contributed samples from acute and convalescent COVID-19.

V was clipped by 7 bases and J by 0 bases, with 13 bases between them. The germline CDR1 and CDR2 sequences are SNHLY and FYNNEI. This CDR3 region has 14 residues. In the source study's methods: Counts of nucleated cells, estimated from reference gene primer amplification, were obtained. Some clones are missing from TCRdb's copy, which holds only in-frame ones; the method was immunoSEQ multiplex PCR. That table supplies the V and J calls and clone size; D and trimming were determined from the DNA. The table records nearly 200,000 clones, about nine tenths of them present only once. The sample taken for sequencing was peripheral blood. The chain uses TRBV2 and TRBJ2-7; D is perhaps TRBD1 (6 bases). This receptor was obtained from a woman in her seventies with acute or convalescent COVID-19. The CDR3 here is CASTEQGPSYEQYF. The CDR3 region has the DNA TGTGCCAGCACCGAACAGGGACCCTCCTACGAGCAGTACTTC.